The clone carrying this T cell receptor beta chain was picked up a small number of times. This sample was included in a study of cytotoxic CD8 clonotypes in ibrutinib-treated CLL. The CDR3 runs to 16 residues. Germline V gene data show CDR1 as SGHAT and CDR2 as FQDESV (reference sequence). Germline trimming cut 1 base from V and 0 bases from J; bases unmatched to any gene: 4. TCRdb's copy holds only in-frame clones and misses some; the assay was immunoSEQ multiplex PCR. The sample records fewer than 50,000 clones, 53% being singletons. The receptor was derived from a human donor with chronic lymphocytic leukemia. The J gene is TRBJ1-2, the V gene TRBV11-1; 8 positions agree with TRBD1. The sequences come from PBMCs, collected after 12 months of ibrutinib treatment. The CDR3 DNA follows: TGTGCCAGCAGCTTAGGAGGACAGGGATCTAACTATGGCTACACCTTC. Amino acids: CASSLGGQGSNYGYTF.